This T cell receptor beta chain was sequenced during a study of T cell repertoires in aging, cancer and after chemotherapy. As for the study in general: Six age groups, ranging from 30 or younger to 70 or older, included the donors. Study findings and constraints: Healthy donors lost TCR diversity with age mainly through richness, cancer patients through richness and evenness. Age-matched healthy donors had significantly more diverse, less clonal blood TCR repertoires than untreated cancer patients.

Multiplex touch-down PCR with TRB-A/B primers amplified rearranged V-D-J TRB sequences. TCRdb analysed the multiplex PCR reads with MiXCR anew, one entry per CDR3 protein. Of about 2,400 distinct CDR3 sequences in the sample, more than 20% were seen once. Regarding this clonotype: The antigen is undetermined.

Peripheral blood genomic DNA, not sorted cells or RNA, was the template. The germline V and J ends were trimmed by 0 bases and 4 bases, with 7 bases remaining between them. This CDR3 is built from 13 residues. The germline V gene has CDR1 SGHRS and CDR2 YFSETQ. V usage is TRBV5-1 and J usage is TRBJ2-5; D unclear. Material: blood. This receptor was taken from a human donor with a solid tumor. As DNA, the CDR3 is TGCGCCAGCAGCTTGGTTTTGGGAGAGACCCAGTACTTC. It is translated as CASSLVLGETQYF.